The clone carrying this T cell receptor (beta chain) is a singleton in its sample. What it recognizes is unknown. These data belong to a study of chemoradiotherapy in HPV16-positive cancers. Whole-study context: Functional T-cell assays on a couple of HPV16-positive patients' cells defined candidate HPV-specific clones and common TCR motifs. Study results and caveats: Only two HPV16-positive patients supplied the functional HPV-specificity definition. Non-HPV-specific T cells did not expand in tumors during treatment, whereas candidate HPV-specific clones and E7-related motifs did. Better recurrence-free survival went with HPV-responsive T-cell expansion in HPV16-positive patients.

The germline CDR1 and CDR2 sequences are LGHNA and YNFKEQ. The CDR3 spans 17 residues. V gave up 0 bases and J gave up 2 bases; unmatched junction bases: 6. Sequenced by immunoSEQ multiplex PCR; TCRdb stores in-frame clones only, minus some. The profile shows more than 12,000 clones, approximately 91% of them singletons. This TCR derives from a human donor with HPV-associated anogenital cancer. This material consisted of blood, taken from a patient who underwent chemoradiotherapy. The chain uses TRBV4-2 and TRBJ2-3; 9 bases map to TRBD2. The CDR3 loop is CASSQDRSGGSTDTQYF. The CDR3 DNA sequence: TGTGCCAGCAGCCAAGATCGGAGCGGGGGGTCCACAGATACGCAGTATTTT.